This T cell receptor beta chain was captured by sequencing in a study of blood T cell repertoires in COVID-19. In the study overall: From the United States, Italy and Spain came samples of acute and convalescent COVID-19.

Sequenced by immunoSEQ multiplex PCR; TCRdb stores in-frame clones only, minus some. The sample contains around 300,000 clones, 85% to 90% of which appear only once. Resolution of symptoms, clearance, or two negative PCRs was present in recovered Cohort 3 donors. This TCR came from a woman in her twenties or thirties who had recovered from COVID-19. The sequenced material came from PBMCs or T cells enriched from blood (not recorded which).

CDR3 region: CASSTRSNEQFF. CDR3 coding DNA: TGTGCCAGTAGTACTAGGAGCAATGAGCAGTTCTTC. The V and J genes are TRBV19 and TRBJ2-1; D unclear. CDR1 LNHDA and CDR2 SQIVND come from the germline V gene (reference sequence). This CDR3 has 12 amino acids. Trimming shortened V by 4 bases and J by 6 bases, and 7 bases separated the two germline ends.